The clone carrying this T cell receptor beta chain has a handful of counts. Its target is unknown. The sample originates from a study of early T cells in non-severe SARS-CoV-2 infection. Study in general: Sequenced bulk RNA came from whole blood that was unsorted, and chains were unpaired.

General study points: VDJdb matches were skewed toward anti-spike CD8 T cell responses.

TCRdb redid the calling of the 5' RACE reads with MiXCR, one entry per CDR3 protein. Here the sample spans tens of thousands of distinct CDR3 sequences, approximately 13% being singletons. The CDR3 covers 10 residues. V lost 4 bases to trimming and J lost 11 bases, with 11 bases between them. Germline V gene lookup returns CDR1 SQVTM and CDR2 ANQGSEA. V usage is TRBV29-1 and J usage is TRBJ1-1; tentative D call: TRBD1 (5 bases). Sequencing was carried out using whole blood. The receptor was derived from an adult who was a healthcare worker with PCR-confirmed SARS-CoV-2 infection or an uninfected control (not recorded which). This CDR3 is CSVGREGAFF. DNA of the CDR3: TGCAGCGTTGGAAGGGAGGGGGCTTTCTTT. The full variable domain, completed using reference TRBV29-1 and TRBJ1-1, is SAVISQKPSRDICQRGTSLTIQCQVDSQVTMMFWYRQQPGQSLTLIATANQGSEATYESGFVIDKFPISRPNLTFSTLTVSNMSPEDSSIYLCSVGREGAFFGQGTRLTVV.